This T cell receptor (beta chain) was profiled in a study of beta chain features in type 1 diabetes. For the study at large: Age, gender, cell numbers and subset yield matched between patients and controls.

Findings and caveats of the study: Type 1 diabetes patients showed fewer insertions and more deletions at VDJ junctions. The naive, central memory and Treg TCRB repertoires looked more alike in patients than they did in healthy donors.

The study reverse transcribed the entire isolated RNA, so it sequenced expressed TCRB transcripts. Measured with immunoSEQ multiplex PCR; TCRdb has only the in-frame clones, and not every one. Of about 240,000 clones in the sample, about 26% were seen once. As for this clone: The antigen is undetermined.

What was sequenced was central memory CD4+ T cells from blood. The receptor was isolated from a man younger than 45 in good health.

CDR3 in amino acids: CAWSGVAGNTIYF. The CDR3 region has the DNA TGTGCCTGGAGTGGGGTAGCAGGAAACACCATATATTTT. The rearrangement uses TRBV30 and TRBJ1-3; D is unresolved. The CDR3 is made up of 13 amino acids. Per the germline V gene, CDR1 is GTSNPN and CDR2 is SVGIG (reference sequence). The V and J ends lost 1 base and 4 bases respectively, with 8 bases between them.